What follows describes a single T cell receptor (beta chain). Antigen: not known. Trimming took 4 bases from V and 9 from J, leaving 16 bases between them. Germline loops: CDR1 SGHDT, CDR2 YYEEEE. This CDR3 has 14 amino acids. TCRdb's copy holds only in-frame clones and misses some; the assay was immunoSEQ multiplex PCR. The sample gives 70,000 to 85,000 clones, 94% of which show up once; roughly 11% is in the top ten. The sample is drawn from a study of OX40 agonist ivuxolimab in advanced cancers. Study information: At doses from 0.01 to 10 mg/kg, patients were given intravenous ivuxolimab every 2 weeks.

Study results and caveats: Within 6 weeks, CD4+ and CD8+ blood T cells expanded clonally at 0.1 to 3.0 mg/kg.

The clonotype originates from an adult with an advanced solid tumor such as melanoma, head and neck, liver or kidney cancer. The source material was CD4+ or CD8+ T cells sorted from blood, sampled in a trial of the OX40 agonist ivuxolimab. The rearrangement joins TRBV5-6 to TRBJ2-2; weak D call: TRBD2 (5 bases). The CDR3 DNA reads as TGTGCCAGCAGCGCTGGACTCGGGTCCCGGGAGCTGTTTTTT. Translating it yields CASSAGLGSRELFF.